A single sample gave rise to the 13 T cell receptor beta chains below, sequenced in a study of Tregs in tolerant kidney transplant recipients. Only in-frame clones appear in the TCRdb table, and some are missing; sequencing was by immunoSEQ multiplex PCR. The table shows about 110,000 clones, with around 89% occurring only once. The sequencing used CD4+ T cells from blood, collected before the transplant. The source is a human donor who received a combined kidney and bone marrow transplant.

This chain joins TRBV7-2 and TRBJ1-5, with a tentative D call TRBD1 (5 bases). This CDR3 contains 13 residues. Germline V gene lookup returns CDR1 SGHTA and CDR2 FQGNSA. Trimming stripped 5 bases from V and 5 bases from J, with 10 bases between. The CDR3 spells CASSPGGDQPQHF. The CDR3 DNA reads as TGTGCCAGCAGCCCGGGGGGGGATCAGCCCCAGCATTTT. Based on the CDR3 plus reference TRBV7-2 and TRBJ1-5, the full variable domain is GAGVSQSPSNKVTEKGKDVELRCDPISGHTALYWYRQSLGQGLEFLIYFQGNSAPDKSGLPSDRFSAERTGGSVSTLTIQRTQQEDSAVYLCASSPGGDQPQHFGDGTRLSIL.

The CDR3 bases are TGTGCCAGCAGTATAACTGACAGGTCACGGGAGCAGTTCTTC. Its protein is CASSITDRSREQFF. The rearrangement joins TRBV28 to TRBJ2-1; tentatively, D is TRBD1 (6 bases). The CDR3 sequence is 14 residues long. CDR1 MDHEN and CDR2 SYDVKM come from the germline V gene. With 5 bases removed from V and 10 bases from J, the gap between germline ends came to 18 bases.

This rearrangement joins TRBV7-2 to TRBJ2-3, with D uncertain. Between the trimmed V and J ends, which lost 2 bases and 3 bases, there was a span of 9 bases. The germline CDR1 and CDR2 sequences are SGHTA and FQGNSA. The CDR3 length is 14 residues. The CDR3 coding sequence is TGTGCCAGCAGCTTATTTCGGCGGACAGATACGCAGTATTTT. It is translated as CASSLFRRTDTQYF.

The chain recombines TRBV6-1 with TRBJ2-5, with 7 positions matching TRBD2. This CDR3 comprises 15 residues. After removal of 5 bases from V and 2 bases from J, the junction contained 8 bases not matched to a gene. Germline V gene data show CDR1 as MNHNS and CDR2 as SASEGT. In DNA, the CDR3 is TGTGCCAGCAGTTTACTTTCCGGGGGGCAAGAGACCCAGTACTTC. Its protein is CASSLLSGGQETQYF.

The J gene is TRBJ2-1, the V gene TRBV4-2, with 9 positions matching TRBD2. Germline CDR1 reads LGHNA; CDR2 reads YNFKEQ. This CDR3 contains 18 residues. The V gene end was trimmed by 4 bases and the J gene end by 2 bases; junction bases not matched to a gene: 12. CDR3: CASSPLGGRAVPYNEQFF. As DNA, the CDR3 is TGTGCCAGCAGCCCCCTGGGCGGGAGGGCCGTCCCCTACAATGAGCAGTTCTTC.

V and J are TRBV2 and TRBJ1-1; D remains unclear. Germline lookup yields CDR1 SNHLY and CDR2 FYNNEI. V dropped 7 bases and J dropped 1 base, with 13 bases sitting between them. CDR3 length: 14 residues. CDR3 sequence (DNA): TGTGCCAGCACCGTAATGCGGTGGAACACTGAAGCTTTCTTT. Translating it yields CASTVMRWNTEAFF.

The genes are TRBV19 and TRBJ2-5; 11 positions agree with TRBD2. There are 16 residues in the CDR3. Trimming took 11 bases from V and 3 from J; bases not matched to a gene: 14. Looked up from germline, CDR1 is LNHDA and CDR2 is SQIVND (reference sequence). The chain's CDR3 is CAPQWPGTSGEETQYF. For the CDR3, the DNA is TGTGCCCCACAATGGCCCGGGACTAGCGGTGAAGAGACCCAGTACTTC.

This rearrangement joins TRBV5-4 to TRBJ2-2; TRBD1 aligns across 7 bases. The CDR3 loop spans 13 amino acids. V lost 5 bases to trimming and J lost 6 bases; unmatched junction nucleotides: 4. Germline CDR1 SGHNT, CDR2 YYREEE (reference sequence). This CDR3 reads CASRQDRAGELFF. The CDR3 DNA sequence: TGTGCCAGCAGACAAGACAGGGCCGGGGAGCTGTTTTTT.

The chain recombines TRBV4-1 with TRBJ2-1, with 8 bases matching TRBD1. The germline gives CDR1 MGHRA, CDR2 YSYEKL. The CDR3 is made up of 16 amino acids. V lost 0 bases, J lost 6 bases, and 7 bases stayed unmatched. CDR3 nucleotide sequence: TGCGCCAGCAGCCAAGATCCCGGGACAGGAGCCAATGAGCAGTTCTTC. Translated: CASSQDPGTGANEQFF.

The rearrangement uses TRBV7-2 and TRBJ2-5, with D possibly matching TRBD1 (5 bases). Germline V gene data show CDR1 as SGHTA and CDR2 as FQGNSA. Trimming cost V 1 base and J 3 bases, with 9 bases left between them. The CDR3 runs to 14 residues. The CDR3 loop reads CASSLGTHEETQYF. As DNA, the CDR3 is TGTGCCAGCAGCTTAGGGACACACGAAGAGACCCAGTACTTC.

The chain recombines TRBV27 with TRBJ1-3, with D hard to call. Germline V CDR1 and CDR2: MNHEY, SMNVEV (reference sequence). V was pared by 0 bases and J by 4 bases, with 10 bases between. This CDR3 spans 15 amino acids. The CDR3 spells CASSLSREGGNTIYF. CDR3 in DNA: TGTGCCAGCAGTTTATCAAGGGAGGGCGGAAACACCATATATTTT.

The chain couples TRBV7-2 to TRBJ2-5, with D possibly being TRBD1 (5 bases). The CDR3 is made up of 13 amino acids. The V end lost 1 base, the J end lost 5 bases, and 8 bases lay between the germline ends. The V gene's germline CDR1 is SGHTA and CDR2 FQGNSA. In nucleotides, the CDR3 is TGTGCCAGCAGCTTAGGAGCAGGGGAGACCCAGTACTTC. It specifies CASSLGAGETQYF.

The V and J genes are TRBV6-6 and TRBJ2-7; TRBD2 matches at 10 bases. The germline V gene encodes CDR1 MNHNY and CDR2 SVGAGI (reference sequence). There are 15 residues in the CDR3. V shed 6 bases and J 3 bases; nucleotides not matched to a gene: 8. This CDR3 is CASSSKTSGLYEQYF. CDR3 DNA sequence: TGTGCCAGCAGCTCTAAGACTAGCGGGCTCTACGAGCAGTACTTC.